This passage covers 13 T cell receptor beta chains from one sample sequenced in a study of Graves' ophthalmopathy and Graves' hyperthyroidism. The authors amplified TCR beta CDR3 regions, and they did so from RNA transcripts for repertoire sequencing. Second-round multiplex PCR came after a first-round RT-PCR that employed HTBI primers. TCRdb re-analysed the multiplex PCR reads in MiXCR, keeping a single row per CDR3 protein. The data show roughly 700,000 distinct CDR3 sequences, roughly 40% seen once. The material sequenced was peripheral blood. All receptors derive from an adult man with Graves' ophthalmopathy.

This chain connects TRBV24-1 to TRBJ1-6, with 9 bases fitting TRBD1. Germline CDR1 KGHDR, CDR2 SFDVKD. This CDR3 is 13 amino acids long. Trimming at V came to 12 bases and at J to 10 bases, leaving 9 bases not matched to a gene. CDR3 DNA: TGTGCCCAACCGGGACAGGGAGGCTCACCCCTCCACTTT. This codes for CAQPGQGGSPLHF.

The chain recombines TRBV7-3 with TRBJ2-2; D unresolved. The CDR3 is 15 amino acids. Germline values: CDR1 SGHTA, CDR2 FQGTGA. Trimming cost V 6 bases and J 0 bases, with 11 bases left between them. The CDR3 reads CASRPGTSNTGELFF. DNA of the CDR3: TGTGCCAGCAGGCCGGGCACCTCGAACACCGGGGAGCTGTTTTTT.

CDR3 protein: CATSRDRLDSPLHF. CDR3 nucleotide sequence: TGTGCCACCAGCAGAGATCGCCTCGATTCACCCCTCCACTTT. The chain has TRBV15 and TRBJ1-6, with no clear D. V was cut by 0 bases and J by 8 bases, with 8 bases left in between. The CDR3 length is 14 residues. CDR1 and CDR2 (germline): LNHNV, YYDKDF (reference sequence).

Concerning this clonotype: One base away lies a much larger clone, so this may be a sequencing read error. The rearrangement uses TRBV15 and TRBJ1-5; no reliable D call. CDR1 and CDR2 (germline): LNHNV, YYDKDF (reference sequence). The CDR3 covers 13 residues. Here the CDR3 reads CATSRSADQPRHF. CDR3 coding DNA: TGTGCCACCAGCAGGTCGGCCGATCAGCCCCGGCATTTT.

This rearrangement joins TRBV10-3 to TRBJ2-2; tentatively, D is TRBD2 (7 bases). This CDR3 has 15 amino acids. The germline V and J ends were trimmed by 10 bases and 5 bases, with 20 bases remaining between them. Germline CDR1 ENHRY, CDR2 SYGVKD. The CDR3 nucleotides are TGTGCCAGCACTATGGGGGCGGGGGAGACCGGGGAGCTGTTTTTT. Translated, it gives CASTMGAGETGELFF.

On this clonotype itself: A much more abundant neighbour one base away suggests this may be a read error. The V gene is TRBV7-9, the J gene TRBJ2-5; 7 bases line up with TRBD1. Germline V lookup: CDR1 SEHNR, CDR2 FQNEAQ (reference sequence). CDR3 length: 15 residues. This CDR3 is CASSAVGQAQKTQHF. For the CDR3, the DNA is TGTGCCAGCAGCGCCGTTGGACAGGCCCAAAAGACCCAGCACTTC. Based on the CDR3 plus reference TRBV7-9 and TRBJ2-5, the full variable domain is DTGVSQNPRHKITKRGQNVTFRCDPISEHNRLYWYRQTLGQGPEFLTYFQNEAQLEKSRLLSDRFSAERPKGSFSTLEIQRTEQGDSAMYLCASSAVGQAQKTQHFGPGTRLLVL.

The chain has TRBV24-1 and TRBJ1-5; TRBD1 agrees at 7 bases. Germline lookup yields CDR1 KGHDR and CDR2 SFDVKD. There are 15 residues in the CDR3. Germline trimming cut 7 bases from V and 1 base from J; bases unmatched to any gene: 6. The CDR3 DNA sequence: TGTGCCACCAGCGCACAGGGGATGAGCAATCAGCCCCAGCATTTT. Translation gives CATSAQGMSNQPQHF.

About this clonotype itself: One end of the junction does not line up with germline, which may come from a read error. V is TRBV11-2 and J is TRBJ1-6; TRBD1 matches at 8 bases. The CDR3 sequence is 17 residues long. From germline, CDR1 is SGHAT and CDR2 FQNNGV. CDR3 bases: TGTGCCAGCAGCATACAGAGGTCAGGGGGCAGGAATTCGCCCCTCCACTTT. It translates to CASSIQRSGGRNSPLHF.

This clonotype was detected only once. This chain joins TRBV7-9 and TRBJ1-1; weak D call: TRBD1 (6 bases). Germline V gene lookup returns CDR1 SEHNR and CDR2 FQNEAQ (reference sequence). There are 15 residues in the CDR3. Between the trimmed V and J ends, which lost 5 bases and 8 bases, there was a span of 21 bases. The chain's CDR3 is CASSPRTGAVTEAFF. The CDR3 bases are TGTGCCAGCAGCCCCCGGACGGGGGCGGTGACCGAAGCTTTCTTT.

The CDR3 reads CASSLGHLTTF. In DNA form, the CDR3 reads TGTGCCAGCAGTTTAGGGCACCTTACGACCTTC. V gene TRBV12-3 or TRBV12-4 combines with J gene TRBJ1-2; D is uncertain. CDR3 size: 11 residues. Deletions cut 1 base from V and 14 bases from J, with 11 bases between.

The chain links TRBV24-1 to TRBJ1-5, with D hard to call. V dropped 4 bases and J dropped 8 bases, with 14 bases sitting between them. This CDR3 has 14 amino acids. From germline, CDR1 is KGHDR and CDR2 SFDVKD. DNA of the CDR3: TGTGCCACCAGTGACCCAGGCTTCGGGGAGCCCCAGCATTTT. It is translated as CATSDPGFGEPQHF.

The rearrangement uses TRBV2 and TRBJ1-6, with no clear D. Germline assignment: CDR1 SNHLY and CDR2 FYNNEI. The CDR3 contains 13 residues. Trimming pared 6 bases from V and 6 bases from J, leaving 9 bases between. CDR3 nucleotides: TGTGCCAGCAGGAGGGCGGGTAATTCACCCCTCCACTTT. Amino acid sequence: CASRRAGNSPLHF.

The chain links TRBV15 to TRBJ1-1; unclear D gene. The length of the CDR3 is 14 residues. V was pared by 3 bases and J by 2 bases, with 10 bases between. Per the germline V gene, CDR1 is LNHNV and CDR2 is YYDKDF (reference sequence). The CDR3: CATSSWTANTEAFF. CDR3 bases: TGTGCCACCAGCAGTTGGACGGCCAACACTGAAGCTTTCTTT.